One and the same sample provided the 10 T cell receptor beta chains below, sequenced in a study of cytomegalovirus exposure and HLA in healthy donors (dated by TCRdb to about 2017). The receptor library was made with the immunoSEQ multiplex PCR assay. For the multiplex PCR, a mixture combining 60 forward primers for TCR Vbeta segments and 13 reverse primers for TCR Jbeta segments was used. In its TCRdb copy, this immuneACCESS table keeps in-frame sequences only and misses some clones. Where compared with another copy, unresolved V genes explain less than half of these, and the others have no known cause. The sample table shows under 200,000 clones, and 62% are seen once. The ten biggest clones cover about 2.9% of the sample. The sequenced material came from PBMCs. The receptors were sampled from a man in his forties in good health and CMV-seronegative.

The chain employs TRBV4-1 and TRBJ2-5; D is possibly TRBD1 (6 bases). CDR3 length equals 15 residues. CDR1 is MGHRA, CDR2 YSYEKL, per germline. Trimming removed 4 bases at V and 2 bases at J, with 14 bases between. CDR3 loop: CASSRGGAVQETQYF. CDR3 in DNA: TGCGCCAGCAGCCGAGGGGGTGCAGTACAAGAGACCCAGTACTTC.

A word on this clone: At the DNA level, this CDR3 is encoded by other sequences in the same sample as well. This chain joins TRBV18 and TRBJ2-7, with D perhaps TRBD1 (6 bases). V lost 6 bases, J lost 0 bases, and 15 bases lay in between. Germline values: CDR1 KGHSH, CDR2 LQKENI. The CDR3 covers 15 residues. The CDR3 loop is CASSPRQVSSYEQYF. The CDR3 bases are TGTGCCAGCTCCCCCCGACAGGTCAGCTCCTACGAGCAGTACTTC.

The genes are TRBV27 and TRBJ2-7, with a possible D match to TRBD2 (5 bases). This CDR3 comprises 14 residues. The V end lost 3 bases, the J end lost 2 bases, and 11 bases lay between the germline ends. The germline V gene has CDR1 MNHEY and CDR2 SMNVEV (reference sequence). CDR3 DNA: TGTGCCAGCAGTTTTCGGGAAACGACCTACGAGCAGTACTTC. This gives the protein CASSFRETTYEQYF.

The chain carries TRBV30 and TRBJ1-5; 9 bases line up with TRBD1. With V trimmed by 5 bases and J by 7 bases, 3 bases remained unmatched. The length of the CDR3 is 12 residues. Germline CDR1 reads GTSNPN; CDR2 reads SVGIG (reference sequence). The CDR3 DNA reads as TGTGCCTGGTCACAGGGGGCCCAGCCCCAGCATTTT. Amino acid sequence: CAWSQGAQPQHF. Variable domain in full (rest from reference TRBV30 and TRBJ1-5): SQTIHQWPATLVQPVGSPLSLECTVEGTSNPNLYWYRQAAGRGLQLLFYSVGIGQISSEVPQNLSASRPQDRQFILSSKKLLLSDSGFYLCAWSQGAQPQHFGDGTRLSIL.

V usage is TRBV5-1 and J usage is TRBJ2-3; D may be TRBD1 (5 bases). The germline V gene encodes CDR1 SGHRS and CDR2 YFSETQ. This CDR3 comprises 15 residues. Between the trimmed V and J ends, which lost 4 bases and 0 bases, there was a span of 12 bases. CDR3 region: CASSPWTPSTDTQYF. The CDR3 DNA sequence: TGCGCCAGCAGCCCTTGGACACCTAGCACAGATACGCAGTATTTT.

This clone was counted between two and nine times. This CDR3 reads CASSSGTVSYEQYF. The CDR3 DNA reads as TGTGCCAGCAGCTCCGGGACAGTCTCCTACGAGCAGTACTTC. The chain employs TRBV2 and TRBJ2-7; TRBD1 matches at 7 bases. V lost 6 bases and J lost 0; bases outside the gene matches: 5. Germline V gene sequence: CDR1 SNHLY, CDR2 FYNNEI. The CDR3 runs 14 residues.

The chain links TRBV11-2 to TRBJ2-7, with TRBD1 identical over 10 bases. Germline V gene lookup returns CDR1 SGHAT and CDR2 FQNNGV. The CDR3 totals 17 residues. The V segment lost 4 bases and the J segment 5 bases; nucleotides outside the gene matches: 14. Here the CDR3 reads CASSSSATGQGSNEQYF. CDR3 in DNA: TGTGCCAGCAGCTCCTCTGCTACGGGACAGGGGTCGAACGAGCAGTACTTC.

This clone was recorded only once. This sequence joins TRBV19 and TRBJ1-6; D is uncertain. Germline CDR1 and CDR2: LNHDA and SQIVND (reference sequence). The CDR3 is 14 residues long. V gave up 7 bases and J gave up 9 bases, with 16 bases separating them. The CDR3 loop is CASTTTFGISPLHF. The CDR3 DNA is TGTGCCAGTACCACTACCTTCGGTATTTCACCCCTCCACTTT.

In this sample, this clone turned up a few times. The V call is TRBV27, the J call TRBJ1-5, with 10 bases that match TRBD1. V gave up 5 bases and J gave up 6 bases; unmatched junction bases: 13. From germline, CDR1 is MNHEY and CDR2 SMNVEV (reference sequence). There are 17 residues in the CDR3. CDR3 in amino acids: CASSAVSTGGTGQPQHF. The CDR3 DNA reads TGTGCCAGCAGTGCCGTATCGACAGGGGGCACGGGTCAGCCCCAGCATTTT.

Note on this clone: Mismatch with germline at one junction end may stem from a read error. The rearrangement uses TRBV7-9 and TRBJ2-7; 11 bases are a match to TRBD2. CDR1 SEHNR and CDR2 FQNEAQ come from the germline V gene (reference sequence). The CDR3 consists of 17 residues. CDR3 sequence: CSSSLTSGGRSSYEQYF. CDR3 in DNA: TGTTCCAGCAGCTTAACTAGCGGGGGCCGAAGCTCCTACGAGCAGTACTTC.